This T cell receptor beta chain was profiled in a study of control samples from healthy donors and cancer patients. Germline V gene sequence: CDR1 GTSNPN, CDR2 SVGIG (reference sequence). The CDR3 is 15 residues long. Trimming pared 5 bases from V and 5 bases from J, leaving 22 bases between. Method: immunoSEQ multiplex PCR; TCRdb's copy keeps in-frame clones and lacks some. The table lists approximately 150,000 clones, 94% of them singletons. Sample: PBMCs. The chain employs TRBV30 and TRBJ2-7, with a weak D call TRBD2 (7 bases). This clonotype was obtained from a man aged 55 to 70 with colorectal cancer. For the CDR3, the DNA is TGTGCCTGGCGCTCCCACCCACCGGGGGGCAACGAGCAGTACTTC. Its protein is CAWRSHPPGGNEQYF.